This TCR beta chain was captured by sequencing in a study of glioma-infiltrating T cells after dendritic cell vaccination. Study outcomes and limitations: Survival was not directly related to TCR clonality in these patients.

The PCR used 60 V beta and 13 J beta primers. Method: immunoSEQ multiplex PCR; TCRdb's copy keeps in-frame clones and lacks some. The sample lists some 87,000 clones; more than 70% were seen once. This clone was recorded once. The antigen is not known. Isocitrate dehydrogenase mutation was absent in all glioblastoma patients. The clonotype was recovered from a human donor with glioblastoma. The sequencing here drew on blood, taken before dendritic cell vaccination.

The CDR3: CASSLASDPADTQYF. The CDR3 nucleotides read TGCGCCAGCAGCCTGGCATCTGATCCGGCAGATACGCAGTATTTT. The chain recombines TRBV5-1 with TRBJ2-3; D ambiguous. V was trimmed by 4 bases and J by 4 bases, leaving 16 bases between them. CDR1 and CDR2 (germline): SGHRS, YFSETQ. The CDR3 contains 15 residues.